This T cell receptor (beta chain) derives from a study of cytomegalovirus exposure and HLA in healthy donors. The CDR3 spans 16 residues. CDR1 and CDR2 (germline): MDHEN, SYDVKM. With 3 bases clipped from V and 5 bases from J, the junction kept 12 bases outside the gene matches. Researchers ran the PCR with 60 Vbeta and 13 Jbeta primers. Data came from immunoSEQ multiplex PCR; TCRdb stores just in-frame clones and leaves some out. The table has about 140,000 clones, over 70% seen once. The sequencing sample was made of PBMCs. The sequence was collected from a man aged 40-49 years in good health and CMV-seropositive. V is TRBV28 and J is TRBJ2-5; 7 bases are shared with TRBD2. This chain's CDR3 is CASSFGLGGVRETQYF. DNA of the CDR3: TGTGCCAGCAGTTTCGGGCTTGGGGGGGTGAGGGAGACCCAGTACTTC.